Listed below are T cell receptor beta chains from one sample, sequenced in a study of monozygotic twins with inflammatory bowel disease. TCRdb re-called the 5' RACE reads, yielding one record per CDR3 amino acid sequence without DNA. In all, the sample yields approximately 150,000 distinct CDR3 sequences. The sample consisted of blood. Receptors were obtained from a human donor with ulcerative colitis or Crohn's disease, or a healthy co-twin of an affected twin (not recorded which). Each CDR3 is given with its conserved first and last residue.

CDR3,V,J
CASSVSIRAANTEAFF,TRBV6-1,TRBJ1-1
CASSPGTGSSGANVLTF,TRBV7-8,TRBJ2-6
CASSQGLAGEGETQYF,TRBV5-1,TRBJ2-5
CASSYQGLPSTDTQYF,TRBV7-9,TRBJ2-3
CASSEQVIFGYTF,TRBV6-1,TRBJ1-2
CASSLAGNSPLHF,TRBV7-6,TRBJ1-6
CASSYSPPPDTQYF,TRBV6-6,TRBJ2-3
CASSWDRVNTGELFF,TRBV12-3/TRBV12-4,TRBJ2-2
CASSWDSQRGNEQFF,TRBV5-4,TRBJ2-1
CASTSGDGELFF,TRBV12-3/TRBV12-4,TRBJ2-2
CASSTGRGEDYGYTF,TRBV5-1,TRBJ1-2
CSATRGENTEAFF,TRBV20-1,TRBJ1-1
CASSQAYRDSSLDTQYF,TRBV4-3,TRBJ2-3
CASTEQGFSTEAFF,TRBV28,TRBJ1-1
CSAQDDRLASYEQYF,TRBV20-1,TRBJ2-7
CSARTSGGTRGTGELFF,TRBV20-1,TRBJ2-2
CASSPGLAVASITGELFF,TRBV11-2,TRBJ2-2
CASSVGVTNEKLFF,TRBV7-9,TRBJ1-4
CASSLVRASTDTQYF,TRBV7-2,TRBJ2-3
CATSREAGSTDTQYF,TRBV15,TRBJ2-3
CASGAPSNTGELFF,TRBV28,TRBJ2-2
CASSLSYSYNEQFF,TRBV27,TRBJ2-1
CASSVRQTLNTEAFF,TRBV6-1,TRBJ1-1
CASSLSYGGSETQYF,TRBV7-9,TRBJ2-5